The following is a T cell receptor beta chain sequence with its context. The data were taken from a study of PD-L1 blockade in urothelial cancer. Study in general: Blood analysis took place 3 weeks (second dose) and 6 weeks after treatment start.

Libraries were prepared by immunoSEQ multiplex PCR; TCRdb keeps only in-frame clonotypes and omits some of them. The sample shows around 100,000 clones, around 86% of them seen only once. Time point given: pretreatment peripheral blood. Locally advanced or metastatic urothelial carcinoma was diagnosed in the patients. There were between 1 and 8 samples from each patient, taken pretreatment and on-treatment. With V trimmed by 3 bases and J by 2 bases, 4 bases remained unmatched. CDR3 length: 15 amino acids. The V gene's germline CDR1 is SGHAT and CDR2 FQDESV (reference sequence). The sequence was obtained from a man aged 55 to 69 with urothelial cancer. This chain joins TRBV11-1 and TRBJ2-3, with 8 bases fitting TRBD2. The sequenced sample was PBMCs, obtained around atezolizumab (anti-PD-L1) treatment. The CDR3 reads CASSLTSDPTDTQYF. CDR3 bases: TGTGCCAGCAGCTTGACTAGCGACCCCACAGATACGCAGTATTTT.